This paragraph reports one T cell receptor delta chain. Its cognate antigen is unknown. With a far larger clone one base away, a read error is the likely cause. Gamma-chain- and delta-chain-specific primers converted PBMC RNA into TCR cDNA. TCRdb re-called the RT-PCR reads through CATT. The table shows 350 to 400 delta-chain clones, with approximately 64% occurring only once. The sample is drawn from a study of delta chains in infants with herpesvirus infections. Across the whole study: Postnatally CMV-infected infants were checked for a public fetal Vdelta1/Vgamma8 clonotype. General study results and limits: Among Vdelta1 cells, the public clonotype apparently waned within roughly 8 weeks.

Germline V gives CDR1 GEAIGNYY, CDR2 EKD. This CDR3 has 15 amino acids. Trimming left V 3 bases short and J 1 base short, with 14 bases between. The sequences come from peripheral blood, collected at time point 2 of longitudinal follow-up. This chain connects TRDV2 to TRDJ1; D unclear. The sequence was collected from a human donor who was a Ugandan infant, either HIV-exposed or HIV-unexposed (not recorded which). The CDR3 DNA reads as TGTGCCTGTGACCCAGCCGAGGTACCCACCGATAAACTCATCTTT. Protein product: CACDPAEVPTDKLIF.